What follows describes a single T cell receptor (beta chain). The sample belongs to a study of blood T cell repertoires in COVID-19. In the study's own analysis: Nucleated cell number was recorded as an estimate derived from reference gene primer amplification. Using immunoSEQ multiplex PCR, the repertoire was profiled, and TCRdb retains in-frame clones only, with some absent. V and J calls and clone size are as listed in that table; D and trimming were resolved from the DNA. The sample lists a few hundred thousand clones, approximately 92% occurring once. Trimming took 6 bases from V and 2 from J, leaving 17 bases between them. Germline CDR1 is MNHEY and CDR2 is SVGAGI. The CDR3 loop spans 15 amino acids.

This receptor was obtained from a woman younger than 45 with COVID-19, enrolled during active disease. The V gene is TRBV6-5, the J gene TRBJ2-7; the D gene is possibly TRBD1 (6 bases). The sequenced material came from peripheral blood. CDR3: CASSLLDRSPYEQYF. As DNA, the CDR3 is TGTGCCAGCAGCCTCCTGGACAGAAGCCCCTACGAGCAGTACTTC.